This entry features one TCR beta chain sequence. One junction end disagrees with the germline gene, perhaps due to a read error. The CDR3 is 17 residues long. Germline V gene lookup returns CDR1 LGHNA and CDR2 YNFKEQ. PCR was performed using 60 Vbeta and 13 Jbeta primers. Sequenced by immunoSEQ multiplex PCR; TCRdb stores in-frame clones only, minus some. This sample has fewer than 200,000 clones; around 69% occur once, and the top ten carry about 2.7%. The sample belongs to a study of cytomegalovirus exposure and HLA in healthy donors. The J gene is TRBJ2-5, the V gene TRBV4-2; 10 positions agree with TRBD2. This TCR derives from a woman aged 25-40 years in good health and CMV-seronegative. Sequencing was carried out using PBMCs. CDR3 protein: CASSQDSGLAIQEAQYF. CDR3 nucleotide sequence: TGTGCCAGCAGCCAAGATTCGGGACTAGCGATTCAAGAGGCCCAGTACTTC.